This T cell receptor beta chain was recorded in a study of graft-versus-host responses after intestinal transplantation. Study information: Transplant recipients had multivisceral, liver-intestinal, or isolated intestinal grafts. Notes on the study in general: There was an association between peak levels of circulating GvH clones and early post-transplant HvG declines. Recipient marrow harbored GvH clones, some of which surfaced first in ileum or blood.

This clone was seen only once. Its antigen remains unknown. Measured with immunoSEQ multiplex PCR; TCRdb has only the in-frame clones, and not every one. The sample consists of approximately 89,000 clones, 75% to 95% of them appearing once. The germline gives CDR1 MNHEY, CDR2 SVGAGI. CDR3 size: 12 residues. The V gene lost 10 bases and the J gene lost 9 bases, with 13 bases spanning the gap. This chain links TRBV6-5 with TRBJ1-6, with D unresolved. This clonotype was sampled from a human patient who received an intestinal transplant, so some T cells may come from the graft donor. Sample: PBMCs, taken about 440 days after intestinal transplant. The CDR3 nucleotides read TGTGCCACCTGGGGTTTGAGTTCACCCCTCCACTTT. Amino acid sequence: CATWGLSSPLHF.